A single sample gave rise to the 14 T cell receptor beta chains below, sequenced in a study of regulatory T cells in long-lasting Graves disease. According to the study, TCR beta libraries were built with iRepertoire HTBI primers and CDR3-region Arm-PCR. In TCRdb, the multiplex PCR reads were re-called with MiXCR into one record per CDR3 protein. The data contain around 250,000 distinct CDR3 sequences, roughly a fifth of them singletons. The time point denotes: newly diagnosed GD, antithyroid drugs for less than 3 months. Researchers made the TCR library from RNA that was extracted from PBMCs. The sample here was peripheral blood mononuclear cells (PBMCs), taken at new diagnosis, from a patient treated with antithyroid drugs. Receptors originate from a female donor with Graves disease.

This clonotype was observed at least ten times. V is TRBV30 and J is TRBJ1-1; 9 bases agree with TRBD1. CDR1 GTSNPN and CDR2 SVGIG come from the germline V gene (reference sequence). Losses at the gene ends were 5 bases for V and 1 base for J; bases not matched to a gene: 2. The CDR3 runs to 13 residues. For the CDR3, the DNA is TGTGCCTGGGACAGGGGGGCGAACACTGAAGCTTTCTTT. Amino acid sequence: CAWDRGANTEAFF.

This clonotype was found many times. The genes are TRBV5-1 and TRBJ2-7; possibly TRBD1 for D (6 bases). CDR3 length equals 15 residues. Germline V gene lookup returns CDR1 SGHRS and CDR2 YFSETQ. V was shortened by 0 bases and J by 3 bases, with 13 bases between the two germline ends. CDR3 loop: CASSLEEQGNYEQYF. The CDR3 DNA sequence: TGCGCCAGCAGCTTGGAGGAGCAGGGGAACTACGAGCAGTACTTC.

This clonotype was seen repeatedly, ten times or more. The chain has TRBV2 and TRBJ2-5; D unclear. V was shortened by 6 bases and J by 5 bases, with 13 bases between the two germline ends. This CDR3 comprises 13 residues. Germline assignment: CDR1 SNHLY and CDR2 FYNNEI. The CDR3 coding sequence is TGTGCCAGCAGGCTAACGCCCTCGGAGACCCAGTACTTC. Residues: CASRLTPSETQYF.

This clonotype was found many times. The chain carries TRBV6-2 or TRBV6-3 and TRBJ2-1, with 8 bases identical to TRBD1. The CDR3 extends over 15 amino acids. Losses at the gene ends were 7 bases for V and 3 bases for J; bases not matched to a gene: 8. Germline V lookup: CDR1 MNHEY, CDR2 SVGEGT. This chain's CDR3 is CASNQDRVSYNEQFF. The CDR3 nucleotides are TGTGCCAGCAACCAGGACAGGGTTAGCTACAATGAGCAGTTCTTC.

This clonotype was recorded many times. The DNA of the CDR3 is TGTGCCAGCAGCTCCTCCCCGGGGCTTAATAATCAGCCCCAGCATTTT. Its translation is CASSSSPGLNNQPQHF. The chain joins TRBV28 to TRBJ1-5, with TRBD1 as a possible D gene (5 bases). Per germline, CDR1 MDHEN and CDR2 SYDVKM. The CDR3 totals 16 residues. V gave up 6 bases and J gave up 4 bases, with 19 bases separating them.

This clonotype has at least ten counts. The chain carries TRBV6-5 and TRBJ1-1; 9 bases match TRBD1. The CDR3 runs to 18 residues. J gave up 5 bases and V 0 bases, and 13 bases lay outside the gene matches. CDR1 is MNHEY, CDR2 SVGAGI, per germline. The CDR3 region is CASSYSKFRTGEGTEAFF. CDR3 coding DNA: TGTGCCAGCAGTTACTCGAAATTTCGGACAGGGGAAGGTACTGAAGCTTTCTTT.

As regards this clonotype: This is likely an artifact of a read error, given a far larger clone one base away. This rearrangement joins TRBV11-2 to TRBJ2-3; 8 bases are a match to TRBD1. The DNA end is more similar to TRBJ2-1, so the J call may be wrong. The CDR3 contains 15 residues. Germline-derived CDR1 and CDR2 are SGHAT and FQNNGV. In DNA, the CDR3 is TGTACCAGCAGCTTACAGGGGGAGTCCTACAATGAGCAGTTCTTC. Translation gives CTSSLQGESYNEQFF.

This chain joins TRBV30 and TRBJ1-3; D gene ambiguous. V lost 3 bases and J 2 bases, leaving 11 bases between the germline ends. The V gene's germline CDR1 is GTSNPN and CDR2 SVGIG (reference sequence). This CDR3 contains 14 residues. The CDR3 sequence is CAWRDWRPGNTIYF. In DNA, the CDR3 is TGTGCCTGGAGGGACTGGCGGCCTGGAAACACCATATATTTT.

This clonotype was observed many times. The V call is TRBV6-1, the J call TRBJ2-7; 11 nucleotides align to TRBD2. V shed 5 bases and J 4 bases; nucleotides not matched to a gene: 10. The germline V gene encodes CDR1 MNHNS and CDR2 SASEGT. The CDR3 runs to 16 residues. The CDR3 DNA reads as TGTGCCAGCAGTCCCTGGGGGGCTAGCGGGGGGTACGAGCAGTACTTC. Protein product: CASSPWGASGGYEQYF.

This clonotype showed up many times. V is TRBV20-1 and J is TRBJ2-1, with unresolved D. Germline CDR1 and CDR2: DFQATT and SNEGSKA (reference sequence). V lost 3 bases, J lost 4 bases, and 4 bases lay in between. The CDR3 runs to 11 residues. The CDR3 region is CSASGYNEQFF. The CDR3 DNA follows: TGCAGTGCTAGCGGTTACAATGAGCAGTTCTTC.

A single count supports this clonotype. V and J are TRBV19 and TRBJ2-3, with no clear D. This CDR3 region has 14 residues. The germline V gene has CDR1 LNHDA and CDR2 SQIVND (reference sequence). Trimming took 7 bases from V and 3 from J, leaving 14 bases between them. The DNA for the CDR3 is TGTGCCAGTACCGGGTGGATGGGGACAGATACGCAGTATTTT. It translates to CASTGWMGTDTQYF.

This clonotype was found many times. V gene TRBV2 combines with J gene TRBJ2-7; 7 nucleotides match TRBD1. The V segment lost 7 bases and the J segment 3 bases; nucleotides outside the gene matches: 12. Germline lookup yields CDR1 SNHLY and CDR2 FYNNEI. The CDR3 runs 15 residues. CDR3 sequence (DNA): TGTGCCAGCATGGGGACAGTGACAAGCATCTACGAGCAGTACTTC. This codes for CASMGTVTSIYEQYF.

Many counts were recorded for this clonotype. The V call is TRBV3-1, the J call TRBJ1-5; D is uncertain. Per the germline V gene, CDR1 is LGHDT and CDR2 is YNNKEL (reference sequence). CDR3 length: 16 residues. Trimming cost V 0 bases and J 7 bases, with 16 bases left between them. Here the CDR3 DNA reads TGTGCCAGCAGCCAAGATGGGAACAATAGGAGACAGCCCCAGCATTTT. Its protein product is CASSQDGNNRRQPQHF.

The sample holds many counts of this clonotype. The chain carries TRBV7-2 and TRBJ2-3; TRBD2 aligns across 8 bases. Looked up from germline, CDR1 is SGHTA and CDR2 is FQGNSA. The CDR3 covers 16 residues. The V and J ends lost 5 bases and 1 base, in that order; junction bases with no gene match: 8. The CDR3 DNA follows: TGTGCCAGCAGCCCCAGTAGCGGGGAACGCACAGATACGCAGTATTTT. Encoded protein: CASSPSSGERTDTQYF.